The sequence of this T cell receptor beta chain was determined in a study of CD8+ T cells in alopecia areata. Turning to the study itself: Oral tofacitinib (5 to 10 mg twice daily) was administered to treated patients.

Looked up from germline, CDR1 is SSHAT and CDR2 is FNYEAQ (reference sequence). This CDR3 is built from 13 residues. About this clone: Antigen specificity is unknown. One end of the junction fails to match germline, which may point to a read error.

Extracted from the samples, RNA was reverse transcribed into cDNA to serve as the sequencing template. Clones were read by immunoSEQ multiplex PCR, and TCRdb kept only the in-frame ones, dropping some. Seen here are about 140,000 clones, around 49% observed once, and the top ten hold more than 0.95%. Study-wide results and caveats: Scalp lesions, especially in alopecia totalis/universalis, had higher clonality than normal scalp.

Alopecia areata patients provided lesional scalp punch biopsies and peripheral blood. Sorting of CD4+ and CD8+ T cells was performed on PBMCs. This sequence was found in a human donor with alopecia areata. This specimen consisted of CD4+ T cells sorted from blood, obtained at week 0. The J gene is TRBJ2-3, the V gene TRBV7-7; 7 nucleotides match TRBD1. This chain's CDR3 is CASSLGGADTQYF. The CDR3 region has the DNA TGTGCTAGCAGCCTAGGGGGCGCGGATACGCAGTATTTT.